The rows below give T cell receptor beta chains drawn from one sample of a study of cytomegalovirus exposure and HLA in healthy donors. Some clones are missing from TCRdb's copy, which holds only in-frame ones; the method was immunoSEQ multiplex PCR. The sample holds 110,000 to 150,000 clones; around 75% are singletons and the top ten take 1.5% to 2%. The sample was PBMCs. These receptors came from a woman aged 25 to 45 in good health and CMV-seronegative. The CDR3 runs from the conserved cysteine through the conserved F or W. D genes are given only for firm matches. The size of a clone is reported for some rows only, either as once, few or many, or as a class for expanded clones.

>TRBD1|few|TRBV9|TRBJ1-2
TGTGCCAGCAGCTCTAGTAGACAGGGGCAGGCTAACTATGGCTACACCTTC
CASSSSRQGQANYGYTF
>TRBD1|-|TRBV5-4|TRBJ1-2
TGTGCCAGCAGCCAATACGCGACAGGGGCCTTCCCTGGCTACACCTTC
CASSQYATGAFPGYTF
>TRBD1|once|TRBV28|TRBJ1-1
TGTGCCAGCAGTTTACATTGGAGACAGGGACACACTGAAGCTTTCTTT
CASSLHWRQGHTEAFF
>-|-|TRBV7-2|TRBJ2-5
TGTGCCAGCAGCTTACGGGGTGTGGAGACCCAGTACTTC
CASSLRGVETQYF
>TRBD1|-|TRBV5-5|TRBJ2-7
TGTGCCAGCAGCCATCTCACAGGGGGCCCACCAACTGGCAACGAGCAGTACTTC
CASSHLTGGPPTGNEQYF
>-|-|TRBV25-1|TRBJ1-5
TGTGCCAGCAGGGGGCAGGACAATCAGCCCCAGCATTTT
CASRGQDNQPQHF
>TRBD2|-|TRBV5-1|TRBJ2-2
TGCGCCAGCAGCTTGGTAACTAGCGGGGGCACCGGGGAGCTGTTTTTT
CASSLVTSGGTGELFF
>-|-|TRBV30|TRBJ1-2
TGTGCCTGGAGTGGGGGGCGAATTAACTACACCTTC
CAWSGGRINYTF
>-|-|TRBV29-1|TRBJ1-1
TGCAGCGTTGTCGCCACCTGGGAGACTGAAGCTTTCTTT
CSVVATWETEAFF
>TRBD1|-|TRBV28|TRBJ2-3
TGTGCCAGCACCGCGGGACAGGACTACACAGATACGCAGTATTTT
CASTAGQDYTDTQYF
>-|once|TRBV7-9|TRBJ2-1
TGTGCCGGACGGGACACCCAACCTGAGCAGTTCTTC
CAGRDTQPEQFF
>-|once|TRBV21-1|TRBJ2-3
TGTGCCAGCACCCGACGGGCGGGAGTCACAGATACGCAGTATTTT
CASTRRAGVTDTQYF
>-|-|TRBV6-5|TRBJ2-7
TGTGCCAGCGGACTACAGGTCTACGAGCAGTACTTC
CASGLQVYEQYF
>TRBD2|few|TRBV7-9|TRBJ2-3
TGTGCCAGCAGCTCTACTAGCGGGAGGCCCCACACAGATACGCAGTATTTT
CASSSTSGRPHTDTQYF
>TRBD2|once|TRBV28|TRBJ2-1
TGTGCCAGCAGTCCACCTAGCGGGAGGCCCCATGAGCAGTTCTTC
CASSPPSGRPHEQFF
>-|-|TRBV29-1|TRBJ2-1
TGCAGCGTTCAGGGCGGCAATGAGCAGTTCTTC
CSVQGGNEQFF
>TRBD1|-|TRBV18|TRBJ1-3
TGTGCCAGCTCACCTTCCGGACAGGGCCAAGGAAACACCATATATTTT
CASSPSGQGQGNTIYF